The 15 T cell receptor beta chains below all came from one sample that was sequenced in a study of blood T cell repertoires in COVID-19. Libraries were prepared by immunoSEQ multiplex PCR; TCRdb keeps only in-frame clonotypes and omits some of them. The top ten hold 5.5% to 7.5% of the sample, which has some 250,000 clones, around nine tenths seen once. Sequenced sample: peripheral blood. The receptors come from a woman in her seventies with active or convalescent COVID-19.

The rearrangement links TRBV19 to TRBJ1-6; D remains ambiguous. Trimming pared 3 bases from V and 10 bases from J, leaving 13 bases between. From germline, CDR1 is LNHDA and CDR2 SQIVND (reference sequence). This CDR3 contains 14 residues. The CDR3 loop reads CASSIPGRQSPLHF. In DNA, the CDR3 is TGTGCCAGTAGTATTCCCGGGAGGCAATCACCCCTCCACTTT.

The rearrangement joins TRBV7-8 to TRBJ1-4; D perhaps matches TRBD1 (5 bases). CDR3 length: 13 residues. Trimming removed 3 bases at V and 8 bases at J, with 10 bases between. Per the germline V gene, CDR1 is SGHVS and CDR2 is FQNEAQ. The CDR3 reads CASSFTGGEKLFF. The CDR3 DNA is TGTGCCAGCAGCTTCACCGGGGGGGAAAAACTGTTTTTT.

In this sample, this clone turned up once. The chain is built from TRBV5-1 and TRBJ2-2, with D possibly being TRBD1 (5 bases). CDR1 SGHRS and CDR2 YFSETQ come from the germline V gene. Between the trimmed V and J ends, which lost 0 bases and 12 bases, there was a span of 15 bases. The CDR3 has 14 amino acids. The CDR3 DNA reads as TGCGCCAGCAGCTTGGGAGCCAGGGCCAGCAAGCTGTTTTTT. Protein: CASSLGARASKLFF.

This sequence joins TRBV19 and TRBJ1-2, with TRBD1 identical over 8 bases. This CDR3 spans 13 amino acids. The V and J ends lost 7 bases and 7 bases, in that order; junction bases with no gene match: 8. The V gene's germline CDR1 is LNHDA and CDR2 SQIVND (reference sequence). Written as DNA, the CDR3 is TGTGCCAGTAAACCAGGGGGCGTGGGTGGCTACACCTTC. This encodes CASKPGGVGGYTF.

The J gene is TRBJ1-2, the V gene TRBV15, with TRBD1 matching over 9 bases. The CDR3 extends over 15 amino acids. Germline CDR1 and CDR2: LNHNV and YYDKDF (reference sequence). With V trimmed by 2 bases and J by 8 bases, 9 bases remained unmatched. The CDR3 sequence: CATSRTGTGRFGYTF. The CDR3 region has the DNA TGTGCCACCAGCAGAACCGGGACAGGGCGTTTCGGCTACACCTTC.

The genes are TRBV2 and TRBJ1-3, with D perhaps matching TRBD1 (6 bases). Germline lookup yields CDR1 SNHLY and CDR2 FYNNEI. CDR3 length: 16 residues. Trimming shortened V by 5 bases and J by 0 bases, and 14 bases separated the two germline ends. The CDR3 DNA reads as TGTGCCAGCAGTCAGACGACAGGTTCCTCTGGAAACACCATATATTTT. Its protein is CASSQTTGSSGNTIYF.

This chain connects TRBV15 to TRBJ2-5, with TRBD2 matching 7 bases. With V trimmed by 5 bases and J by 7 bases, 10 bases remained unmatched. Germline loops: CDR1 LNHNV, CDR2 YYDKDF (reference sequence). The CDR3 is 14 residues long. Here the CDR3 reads CATSGASGRVTQYF. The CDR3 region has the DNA TGTGCCACCAGCGGGGCTAGCGGAAGGGTGACCCAGTACTTC.

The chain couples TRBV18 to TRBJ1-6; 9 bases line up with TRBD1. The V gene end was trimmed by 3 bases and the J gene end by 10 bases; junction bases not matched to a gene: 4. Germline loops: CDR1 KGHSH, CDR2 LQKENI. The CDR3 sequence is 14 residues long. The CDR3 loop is CASSPQGQGSPLHF. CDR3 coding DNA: TGTGCCAGCTCACCGCAGGGACAGGGCTCACCCCTCCACTTT.

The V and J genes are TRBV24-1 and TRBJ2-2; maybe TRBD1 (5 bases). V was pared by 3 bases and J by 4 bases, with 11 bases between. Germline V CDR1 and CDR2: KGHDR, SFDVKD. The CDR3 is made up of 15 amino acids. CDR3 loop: CATSDPRQPTGELFF. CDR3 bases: TGTGCCACCAGTGATCCCCGACAGCCCACCGGGGAGCTGTTTTTT.

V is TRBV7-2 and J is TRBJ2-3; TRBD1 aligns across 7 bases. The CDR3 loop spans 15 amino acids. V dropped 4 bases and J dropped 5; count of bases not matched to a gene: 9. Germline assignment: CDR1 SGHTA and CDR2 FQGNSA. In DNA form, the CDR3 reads TGTGCCAGCAGCTCTGAAACAGGGGTGGGAGATACGCAGTATTTT. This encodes CASSSETGVGDTQYF.

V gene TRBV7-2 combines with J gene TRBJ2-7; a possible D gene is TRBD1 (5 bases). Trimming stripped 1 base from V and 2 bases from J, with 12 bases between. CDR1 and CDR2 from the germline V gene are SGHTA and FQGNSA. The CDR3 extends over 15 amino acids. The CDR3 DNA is TGTGCCAGCAGCTTAGAACGCAGCAGGGCCTACGAGCAGTACTTC. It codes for CASSLERSRAYEQYF.

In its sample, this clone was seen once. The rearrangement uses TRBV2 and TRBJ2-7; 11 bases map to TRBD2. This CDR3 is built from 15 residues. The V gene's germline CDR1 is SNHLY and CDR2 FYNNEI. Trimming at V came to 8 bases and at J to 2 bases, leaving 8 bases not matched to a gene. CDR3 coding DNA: TGTGCCAGCTGTCCCGGGACTAGCGGCCCCTACGAGCAGTACTTC. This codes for CASCPGTSGPYEQYF.

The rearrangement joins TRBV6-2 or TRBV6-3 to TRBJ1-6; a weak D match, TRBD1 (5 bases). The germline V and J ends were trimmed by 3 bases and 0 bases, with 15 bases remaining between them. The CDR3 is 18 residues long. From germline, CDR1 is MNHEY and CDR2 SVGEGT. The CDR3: CASSYRGTSYSYNSPLHF. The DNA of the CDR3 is TGTGCCAGCAGTTATAGAGGGACTTCTTACTCCTATAATTCACCCCTCCACTTT.

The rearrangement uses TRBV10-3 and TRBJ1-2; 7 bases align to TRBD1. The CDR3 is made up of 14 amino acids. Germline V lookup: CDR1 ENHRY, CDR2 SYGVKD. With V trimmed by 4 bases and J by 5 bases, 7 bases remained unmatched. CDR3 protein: CAISGQGEIYGYTF. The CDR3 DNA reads TGTGCCATCAGTGGACAGGGTGAAATTTATGGCTACACCTTC.

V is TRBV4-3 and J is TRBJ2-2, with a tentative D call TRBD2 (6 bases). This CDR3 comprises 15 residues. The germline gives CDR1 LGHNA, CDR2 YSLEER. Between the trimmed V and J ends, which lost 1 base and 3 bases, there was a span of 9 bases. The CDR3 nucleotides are TGCGCCAGCAGCCAAGGGGACTTGTACACCGGGGAGCTGTTTTTT. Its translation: CASSQGDLYTGELFF.